These 7 T cell receptor beta chains came from one sample sequenced in a study of T cells in Graves' hyperthyroidism and ophthalmopathy. Amplification yielded TCR beta CDR3 regions, with RNA transcripts as the source. Researchers ran a first-round RT-PCR on the TCR CDR3 using the HTBI primer set. TCRdb re-called the multiplex PCR reads through MiXCR, storing one row per CDR3 protein. This sample has under 450,000 distinct CDR3 sequences; around 14% occur once, and the top ten carry roughly 7.7%. The sample was blood. The receptors stem from a young woman with Graves' hyperthyroidism.

This sequence joins TRBV19 and TRBJ1-1; maybe TRBD1 (5 bases). The CDR3 contains 12 residues. V gave up 3 bases and J gave up 6 bases, with 8 bases separating them. Germline loops: CDR1 LNHDA, CDR2 SQIVND (reference sequence). The CDR3 spells CASSMGPAEAFF. CDR3 bases: TGTGCCAGTAGTATGGGGCCGGCTGAAGCTTTCTTT.

Only a few counts were recorded for this clonotype. The gene calls are TRBV28 and TRBJ2-3, with D perhaps TRBD2 (6 bases). CDR3 length: 14 amino acids. The V end was cut by 4 bases, the J end by 3 bases, with 11 bases between. In germline, CDR1 is MDHEN, CDR2 SYDVKM. The CDR3 DNA follows: TGTGCCAGCAGTTCCTTGGCGGGGACAGATACGCAGTATTTT. The encoded protein is CASSSLAGTDTQYF.

Ten or more counts support this clonotype. The V and J genes are TRBV10-3 and TRBJ2-6; D is unresolved. Germline values: CDR1 ENHRY, CDR2 SYGVKD. The V end was cut by 2 bases, the J end by 4 bases, with 18 bases between. This CDR3 comprises 18 residues. The CDR3 reads CAISEPGAEAQGANVLTF. CDR3 in DNA: TGTGCCATCAGTGAGCCCGGTGCAGAGGCACAAGGGGCCAACGTCCTGACTTTC.

Worth noting for this clonotype: One base away lies a much larger clone, so this may be a sequencing read error. The gene calls are TRBV29-1 and TRBJ1-1, with unresolved D. CDR1 SQVTM and CDR2 ANQGSEA come from the germline V gene. The CDR3 loop spans 12 amino acids. Trimming took off 6 bases at V and 7 bases at J, with 15 bases between the two ends. CDR3 sequence (DNA): TGCAGCGTAGTGGGGAGGATGGATGAAGCTTTCTTT. Its protein is CSVVGRMDEAFF.

There are many counts of this clonotype. The chain's CDR3 is CASTASGSYEQYF. The CDR3 region has the DNA TGTGCCAGCACCGCTTCGGGAAGCTACGAGCAGTACTTC. The chain uses TRBV7-9 and TRBJ2-7; TRBD2 is a possible D gene (5 bases). This CDR3 spans 13 amino acids. Germline V CDR1 and CDR2: SEHNR, FQNEAQ (reference sequence). V shed 7 bases and J shed 3 bases, with 13 bases lying between them.

This chain connects TRBV15 to TRBJ2-7, with D perhaps TRBD1 or TRBD2 (5 bases each). Trimming stripped 0 bases from V and 6 bases from J, with 18 bases between. This CDR3 is 16 amino acids long. Germline assignment: CDR1 LNHNV and CDR2 YYDKDF (reference sequence). The CDR3 region has the DNA TGTGCCACCAGCAGAGAACCGGGACCAAGGGATGTCGAGCAGTACTTC. Its protein is CATSREPGPRDVEQYF.

The rearrangement uses TRBV7-9 and TRBJ2-5; D is uncertain. V was cut by 3 bases and J by 5 bases, with 13 bases left in between. The CDR3 is 14 amino acids. CDR1 is SEHNR and CDR2 is FQNEAQ in the germline V gene (reference sequence). CDR3 coding DNA: TGTGCCAGCAGCTTCCCCAGCCATCTTGAGACCCAGTACTTC. Its translation is CASSFPSHLETQYF.